This T cell receptor beta chain was sequenced during a study of CXCR3-negative and CXCR3-positive naive CD8 T cells. The CDR3 contains 15 residues. Germline V gene lookup returns CDR1 SGHRS and CDR2 YFSETQ. Regarding this clonotype: Its antigen remains unidentified.

Findings and limits, study-wide: Naive cells that were CXCR3-positive had more hydrophobic TRB CDR3s (compared with CXCR3-negative naive cells).

5' RACE that incorporated UMI labels was used to prepare the TRB cDNA libraries. After re-calling the 5' RACE reads, TCRdb lists one entry per CDR3 protein, DNA absent. With over 95,000 distinct CDR3 sequences in the sample, the ten largest clones hold roughly 0.35%. The sequenced sample consisted of naive CXCR3+ CD8+ T cells from blood. Subset denoted: CD45RO-CCR7+CD27+CD95- naive CD8+ T cells expressing CXCR3 (TNR3+). The chain has TRBV5-1 and TRBJ2-7; TCRdb indicates TRBD1, and absent DNA this call remains unverified. This sequence was found in a human donor in good health. Some clones in this sample may be carry-over from other donors' samples. This chain's CDR3 is CASSLGAGVSREQYF.